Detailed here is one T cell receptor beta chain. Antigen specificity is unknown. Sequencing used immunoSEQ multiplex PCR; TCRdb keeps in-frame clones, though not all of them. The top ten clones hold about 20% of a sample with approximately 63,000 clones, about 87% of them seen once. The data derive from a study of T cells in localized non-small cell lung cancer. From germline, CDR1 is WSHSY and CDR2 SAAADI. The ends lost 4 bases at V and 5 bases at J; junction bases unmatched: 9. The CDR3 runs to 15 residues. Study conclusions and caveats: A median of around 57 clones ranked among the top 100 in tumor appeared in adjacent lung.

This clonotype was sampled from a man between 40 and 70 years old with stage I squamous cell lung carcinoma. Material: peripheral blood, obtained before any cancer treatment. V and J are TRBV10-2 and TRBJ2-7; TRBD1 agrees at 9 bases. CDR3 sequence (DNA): TGCGCCAGCAGTGGGGGACAGGGAGAGACGAACGAGCAGTACTTC. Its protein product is CASSGGQGETNEQYF.